This T cell receptor (beta chain) emerged from a study of blood T cell repertoires in COVID-19 (TCRdb year 2020). Looking at the study overall: The collaborator samples originated in the United States, Italy and Spain and spanned the acute and convalescent phases of COVID-19. The prospective study material was composed of cDNA or gDNA derived from T cells, B-cell-depleted T cells, or PBMCs. Subjects who had been exposed to COVID-19, were actively infected with it, or had recovered from it provided the deeply sampled blood TCRbeta repertoires that made up the dataset. A freely available public database, intended as a resource for researchers studying the immune response to SARS-CoV-2, is where the repertoires were released. The samples were drawn from two sources: the first 160 participants of the ongoing ImmuneRACE study, and 1,000 to 1,500 subjects contributed by 6 global collaborators. A de-identified subject ID, COVID-19 status, age in years and sex were almost always included in the sample metadata. HLA class I and class II types, where available, came from metadata supplied by the sample provider rather than from assay-based typing.

The immunoSEQ Assay, a bias-controlled multiplex PCR, was used to amplify TCRbeta CDR3 regions from genomic DNA. The published analysis was carried out like this. Nucleated cell counts per sample were estimated from amplification of reference gene primers within the assay. Sequence reads were collapsed and filtered to measure the absolute abundance of every unique TCRbeta CDR3 rearrangement. For each sample, productive Simpson clonality was calculated by taking the square root of Simpson's diversity index across productive rearrangements. TCRdb mirrors the immuneACCESS table, restricted to in-frame sequences. Some clones are absent from its copies; in checked studies, under half trace to an unresolved V gene, and the reason for the others is unknown. For V, J and clone size, that table is used; D and trimming come from the DNA. This sample holds some 250,000 clones; 85% to 90% were observed only once. The top ten clones comprise 8.8% of the sample.

Regarding this clone: The antigen this receptor binds is unknown. It has no much larger one-base neighbor in the sample; base qualities were not kept.

Participants in the prospective study were enrolled through a virtual design, were aged 18 to 89 years, and lived in 24 United States geographic areas. In the prospective study, participants were assigned to cohorts based on the clinical history participants reported in a screening survey and a study questionnaire. ImmuneRACE Cohort 3 recovered participants were defined by two consecutive negative NP/OP PCR tests, healthcare professional clearance, or symptom resolution. Mobile phlebotomists in the prospective study collected whole blood, serum and a nasopharyngeal or oropharyngeal swab from every participant. Prospective study participants could optionally give additional blood draws and questionnaires over an approximately 2-month period. Blood samples from the prospective study were shipped frozen or at room temperature prior to DNA extraction. CDR1 is given as SGHKS and CDR2 as YYEKEE, both from the germline V gene (reference sequence). The CDR3 runs 14 residues from the cysteine to the phenylalanine. Only the CDR3 DNA is retained, 42 bases long and in frame from the first base. From V the trimming removes 2 bases and from J it removes 2 bases, while the gene matches leave 1 base of the junction unaccounted for.

The study at large found these results: How much clinical and demographic metadata was included differed by source and by participant, and the metadata was provided uncurated.

What was sequenced was PBMCs or T cells enriched from blood (not recorded which). This chain joins TRBV5-5 to TRBJ1-3, with 7 middle bases fitting TRBD1. The clonotype originates from a man aged 35-49 years who had recovered from COVID-19. The DNA is TGTGCCAGCAGCTTACAGGGGACTGGAAACACCATATATTTT. It translates as CASSLQGTGNTIYF.